Following are 25 T cell receptor beta chains from one sample sequenced in a study of response to subunit inactivated influenza vaccine. TCRdb re-called the RT-PCR reads with MiXCR, one entry per CDR3 protein. There are hundreds of thousands of distinct CDR3 sequences in the sample; around 15% occur only once, and about 7.4% lies in the top ten. The material sequenced was PBMCs from blood, taken 14 days before vaccination. The receptors stem from a man aged 45-60 years who received an inactivated influenza vaccine.

Only a few counts were recorded for this clonotype. Written as DNA, the CDR3 is TGTGCCAGCAGCCCGTGGACTAGCGGGAGGTCTGACAATGAGCAGTTCTTC. Its translation: CASSPWTSGRSDNEQFF. The chain recombines TRBV7-2 with TRBJ2-1; 14 bases are a match to TRBD2. The J segment lost 5 bases and the V segment lost 5 bases, leaving 8 bases of the junction unmatched. The CDR3 contains 17 residues. Germline CDR1 reads SGHTA; CDR2 reads FQGNSA.

This clonotype showed up many times. The V and J genes are TRBV12-3 or TRBV12-4 and TRBJ1-1; the D is unclear. V was trimmed by 7 bases and J by 1 base, leaving 13 bases between them. The CDR3 length is 14 residues. As DNA, the CDR3 is TGTGCCAGCACCCGGATAGGAGGGAACACTGAAGCTTTCTTT. Translated, it gives CASTRIGGNTEAFF.

This clonotype has a handful of counts. The chain employs TRBV3-1 and TRBJ2-1, with 10 positions matching TRBD2. Germline V gene sequence: CDR1 LGHDT, CDR2 YNNKEL (reference sequence). Trimming cost V 2 bases and J 6 bases; bases outside gene matches: 10. The CDR3 loop spans 17 amino acids. This CDR3 reads CASSQLAGATYGNEQFF. The CDR3 DNA is TGTGCCAGCAGCCAACTAGCGGGGGCAACCTATGGCAATGAGCAGTTCTTC.

The table lists this clonotype with a few counts. The chain uses TRBV5-1 and TRBJ2-6, with TRBD1 matching 7 bases. V was pared by 4 bases and J by 3 bases, with 4 bases of the junction left unmatched. This CDR3 is 15 amino acids long. Looked up from germline, CDR1 is SGHRS and CDR2 is YFSETQ. CDR3 protein: CASSAQGVGANVLTF. CDR3 bases: TGCGCCAGCAGCGCTCAGGGGGTTGGGGCCAACGTCCTGACTTTC.

This clonotype was seen repeatedly, ten times or more. The gene calls are TRBV4-2 and TRBJ1-1; D might be TRBD1 (5 bases). CDR1 and CDR2 (germline): LGHNA, YNFKEQ. The CDR3 runs to 13 residues. Trimming stripped 6 bases from V and 2 bases from J, with 10 bases between. CDR3 nucleotides: TGTGCCAGCAGGGGCCAGGGAAACACTGAAGCTTTCTTT. Translated, it gives CASRGQGNTEAFF.

The chain recombines TRBV5-1 with TRBJ1-1, with TRBD1 matching 10 bases. This CDR3 region has 13 residues. V trimming: 7 bases; J trimming: 3 bases; junction bases outside the gene matches: 3. Germline V gene data show CDR1 as SGHRS and CDR2 as YFSETQ. For the CDR3, the DNA is TGCGCCAGCGGAGGACAGGGGGACACTGAAGCTTTCTTT. Amino acid sequence: CASGGQGDTEAFF. The whole variable domain, remainder taken from reference TRBV5-1 and TRBJ1-1, is KAGVTQTPRYLIKTRGQQVTLSCSPISGHRSVSWYQQTPGQGLQFLFEYFSETQRNKGNFPGRFSGRQFSNSRSEMNVSTLELGDSALYLCASGGQGDTEAFFGQGTRLTVV.

This clonotype was observed a few times. V usage is TRBV7-2 and J usage is TRBJ2-7, with D tentatively TRBD1 (5 bases). The CDR3 extends over 14 amino acids. With 3 bases removed from V and 6 bases from J, the gap between germline ends came to 15 bases. The germline CDR1 and CDR2 sequences are SGHTA and FQGNSA. The CDR3 bases are TGTGCCAGCAGCTTTACGGACACTACCGGCGAGCAGTACTTC. Translation gives CASSFTDTTGEQYF. The full variable domain, its missing parts supplied by reference TRBV7-2 and TRBJ2-7, is GAGVSQSPSNKVTEKGKDVELRCDPISGHTALYWYRQSLGQGLEFLIYFQGNSAPDKSGLPSDRFSAERTGGSVSTLTIQRTQQEDSAVYLCASSFTDTTGEQYFGPGTRLTVT.

V is TRBV27 and J is TRBJ1-2; D not certain. The V and J ends lost 5 bases and 0 bases respectively, with 7 bases between them. This CDR3 spans 13 amino acids. The germline V gene has CDR1 MNHEY and CDR2 SMNVEV (reference sequence). Here the CDR3 DNA reads TGTGCCAGCAGTGCCCAGACTAACTATGGCTACACCTTC. The encoded protein is CASSAQTNYGYTF.

The chain carries TRBV12-3 or TRBV12-4 and TRBJ2-5; D remains unclear. Trimming cost V 3 bases and J 2 bases, with 7 bases left between them. This CDR3 comprises 13 residues. The CDR3 DNA is TGTGCCAGCAGTTTCGCCATACAAGAGACCCAGTACTTC. Translated: CASSFAIQETQYF.

This clonotype was recorded at least ten times. This chain uses TRBV29-1 with TRBJ1-5; D not resolved. V lost 4 bases, J lost 7 bases, and 11 bases lay in between. Germline V gene data show CDR1 as SQVTM and CDR2 as ANQGSEA. The CDR3 sequence is 12 residues long. The CDR3 bases are TGCAGCGTTGCGTCCTTGGGGCAGCCCCAGCATTTT. Its translation is CSVASLGQPQHF.

This chain connects TRBV11-2 to TRBJ2-7; D gene uncertain. The germline V gene has CDR1 SGHAT and CDR2 FQNNGV. The ends were cut back, 1 base at V and 3 bases at J, with 10 bases in the middle. The CDR3 totals 14 residues. In DNA, the CDR3 is TGTGCCAGCAGCTTAGTGGGTCGGAACTACGAGCAGTACTTC. The encoded protein is CASSLVGRNYEQYF. The full variable domain, with the rest looked up from reference TRBV11-2 and TRBJ2-7, is EAGVAQSPRYKIIEKRQSVAFWCNPISGHATLYWYQQILGQGPKLLIQFQNNGVVDDSQLPKDRFSAERLKGVDSTLKIQPAKLEDSAVYLCASSLVGRNYEQYFGPGTRLTVT.

The chain uses TRBV27 and TRBJ2-7, with 8 bases aligning to TRBD1. The CDR3 is made up of 15 amino acids. Germline assignment: CDR1 MNHEY and CDR2 SMNVEV (reference sequence). Trimming took 5 bases from V and 4 from J; bases not matched to a gene: 10. In DNA, the CDR3 is TGTGCCAGCAGTCCGTGGACAGGGCTGAAGTACGAGCAGTACTTC. Residues: CASSPWTGLKYEQYF.

This chain connects TRBV4-3 to TRBJ1-4; the match to TRBD1 covers 7 bases. J lost 7 bases, V lost 1 base, and 3 bases had no gene match. This CDR3 region has 14 residues. CDR1 and CDR2 (germline): LGHNA, YSLEER. The CDR3: CASSQAQGIEKLFF. The CDR3 coding sequence is TGCGCCAGCAGCCAAGCACAGGGGATTGAAAAACTGTTTTTT.

This clonotype was counted between two and nine times. The gene calls are TRBV14 and TRBJ2-1, with 8 bases matching TRBD2. The germline V gene has CDR1 SGHDN and CDR2 FVKESK. The CDR3 sequence is 16 residues long. The V and J ends lost 1 base and 1 base, in that order; junction bases with no gene match: 3. The CDR3, as DNA: TGTGCCAGCAGCCAAGTGGGCGGGAGGTCCTACAATGAGCAGTTCTTC. Protein: CASSQVGGRSYNEQFF.

V is TRBV5-1 and J is TRBJ1-1; D gene ambiguous. Trimming pared 4 bases from V and 7 bases from J, leaving 20 bases between. There are 15 residues in the CDR3. Per the germline V gene, CDR1 is SGHRS and CDR2 is YFSETQ. The CDR3 region is CASSPRPGPGNEAFF. Here the CDR3 DNA reads TGCGCCAGCAGCCCAAGACCCGGACCGGGGAATGAAGCTTTCTTT.

This clonotype was recorded many times. The rearrangement joins TRBV7-2 to TRBJ2-1, with 11 bases identical to TRBD1. The CDR3 runs to 15 residues. CDR1 and CDR2 (germline): SGHTA, FQGNSA. V was pared by 1 base and J by 7 bases, with 3 bases of the junction left unmatched. CDR3 amino acids: CASSLVGTGGNEQFF. The CDR3 DNA sequence: TGTGCCAGCAGCTTAGTCGGGACAGGGGGTAATGAGCAGTTCTTC.

The chain links TRBV6-5 to TRBJ2-3; 7 bases map to TRBD2. This CDR3 is 14 amino acids long. Germline CDR1 and CDR2: MNHEY and SVGAGI. Trimming took 3 bases from V and 6 from J; bases not matched to a gene: 6. CDR3 bases: TGTGCCAGCAGTTATTACCAGGGAGGGGATACGCAGTATTTT. This sequence encodes CASSYYQGGDTQYF.

The J gene is TRBJ2-7, the V gene TRBV6-5; TRBD1 matches 8 bases. The CDR3 covers 16 residues. With 4 bases clipped from V and 7 bases from J, the junction kept 15 bases outside the gene matches. The V gene's germline CDR1 is MNHEY and CDR2 SVGAGI. CDR3 sequence reads: CASSWETGVTRGEQYF. CDR3 in DNA: TGTGCCAGCAGTTGGGAGACAGGGGTGACAAGAGGAGAGCAGTACTTC.

The V gene is TRBV2, the J gene TRBJ2-5, with D tentatively TRBD1 (6 bases). The ends were cut back, 6 bases at V and 5 bases at J, with 16 bases in the middle. Germline V gene sequence: CDR1 SNHLY, CDR2 FYNNEI. The CDR3 has 14 residues. The CDR3 sequence is CASSGTTGKETQYF. DNA for the CDR3: TGTGCCAGCAGCGGGACCACAGGGAAGGAGACCCAGTACTTC.

Only a few counts were recorded for this clonotype. V gene TRBV29-1 combines with J gene TRBJ2-1, with 7 bases aligning to TRBD1. The J segment lost 8 bases and the V segment lost 6 bases, leaving 10 bases of the junction unmatched. The germline V gene has CDR1 SQVTM and CDR2 ANQGSEA. This CDR3 region has 13 residues. The CDR3 sequence: CSVGPSTGYEQFF. The CDR3, as DNA: TGCAGCGTCGGACCCTCGACAGGGTATGAGCAGTTCTTC.

In this sample, this clonotype turned up a few times. The genes are TRBV15 and TRBJ2-5, with TRBD1 matching 7 bases. J lost 4 bases, V lost 6 bases, and 5 bases had no gene match. Per germline, CDR1 LNHNV and CDR2 YYDKDF (reference sequence). This CDR3 has 13 residues. The CDR3 protein is CATRQGPRETQYF. The CDR3 DNA is TGTGCCACCAGACAGGGGCCGAGAGAGACCCAGTACTTC.

This chain connects TRBV3-1 to TRBJ2-7; TRBD1 might be the D (6 bases). V lost 6 bases, J lost 6 bases, and 9 bases lay in between. This CDR3 is 11 amino acids long. From germline, CDR1 is LGHDT and CDR2 YNNKEL (reference sequence). CDR3 amino acids: CASRKGGEQYF. The CDR3, as DNA: TGTGCCAGCAGAAAAGGGGGCGAGCAGTACTTC.

Concerning this clonotype itself: One junction end does not reproduce the germline sequence, and a read error may be involved. The J gene is TRBJ1-2, the V gene TRBV7-2; D is ambiguous. Per germline, CDR1 SGHTA and CDR2 FQGNSA. The CDR3 runs to 14 residues. DNA of the CDR3: TGTGCCAGCATCTTAGCCGGGGTAAACTATGGCTACACCTTC. This sequence encodes CASILAGVNYGYTF.

This chain joins TRBV27 and TRBJ1-2; no clear D. From germline, CDR1 is MNHEY and CDR2 SMNVEV (reference sequence). V shed 5 bases and J shed 0 bases, with 13 bases lying between them. This CDR3 has 15 amino acids. DNA of the CDR3: TGTGCCAGCAGTGGATCAGACGGTACTAACTATGGCTACACCTTC. Amino acid sequence: CASSGSDGTNYGYTF.

This clonotype was seen a few times. The CDR3 is CASSKVARDNQPQHF. DNA of the CDR3: TGTGCCAGCAGCAAAGTGGCCAGGGACAATCAGCCCCAGCATTTT. V and J are TRBV21-1 and TRBJ1-5; TRBD1, the table's D call, lacks a check against the DNA. TRBV21-1 is designated a pseudogene. This CDR3 is built from 15 residues.